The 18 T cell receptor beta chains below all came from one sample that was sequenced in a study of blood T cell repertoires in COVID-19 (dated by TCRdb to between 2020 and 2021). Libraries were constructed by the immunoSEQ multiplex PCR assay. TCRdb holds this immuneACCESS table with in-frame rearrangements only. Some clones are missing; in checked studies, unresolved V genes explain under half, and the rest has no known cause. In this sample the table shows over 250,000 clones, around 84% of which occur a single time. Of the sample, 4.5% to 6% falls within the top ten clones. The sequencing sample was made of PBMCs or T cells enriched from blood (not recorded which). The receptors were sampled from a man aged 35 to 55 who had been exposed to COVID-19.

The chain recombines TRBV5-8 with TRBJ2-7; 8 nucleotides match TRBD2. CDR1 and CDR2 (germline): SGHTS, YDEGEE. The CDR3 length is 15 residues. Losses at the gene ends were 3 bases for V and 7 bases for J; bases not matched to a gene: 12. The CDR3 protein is CASSSPRFSGVEQYF. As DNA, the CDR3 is TGTGCCAGCAGCTCCCCCCGCTTTAGCGGGGTGGAGCAGTACTTC.

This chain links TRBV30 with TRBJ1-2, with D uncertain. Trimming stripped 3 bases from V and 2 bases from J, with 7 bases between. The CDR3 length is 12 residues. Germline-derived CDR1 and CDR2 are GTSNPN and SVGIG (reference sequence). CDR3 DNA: TGTGCCTGGAGATACCTAAACTATGGCTACACCTTC. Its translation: CAWRYLNYGYTF.

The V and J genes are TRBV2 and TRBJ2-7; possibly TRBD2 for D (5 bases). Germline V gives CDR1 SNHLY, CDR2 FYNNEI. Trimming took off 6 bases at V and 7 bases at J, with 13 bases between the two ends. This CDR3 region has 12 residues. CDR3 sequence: CASRYTAVEQYF. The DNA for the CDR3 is TGTGCCAGCAGGTACACAGCGGTTGAGCAGTACTTC.

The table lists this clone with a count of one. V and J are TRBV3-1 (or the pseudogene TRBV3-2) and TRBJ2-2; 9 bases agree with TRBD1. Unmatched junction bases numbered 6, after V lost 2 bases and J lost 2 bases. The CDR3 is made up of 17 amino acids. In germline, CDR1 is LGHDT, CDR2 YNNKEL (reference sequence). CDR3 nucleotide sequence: TGTGCCAGCAGCCAATTAGAGGACAGGGGTAACACCGGGGAGCTGTTTTTT. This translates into CASSQLEDRGNTGELFF.

CDR3 residues: CASSQGVAGVLEQYF. For the CDR3, the DNA is TGTGCCAGCAGCCAAGGAGTAGCGGGAGTGCTCGAGCAGTACTTC. This chain uses TRBV3-1 (or the pseudogene TRBV3-2) with TRBJ2-7; 9 bases map to TRBD2. The J segment lost 6 bases and the V segment lost 1 base, leaving 7 bases of the junction unmatched. Germline CDR1 LGHDT, CDR2 YNNKEL (reference sequence). The CDR3 totals 15 residues.

CDR3: CASSRYVAEIVGGELFF. DNA for the CDR3: TGCGCCAGCAGCCGGTATGTGGCGGAGATCGTGGGCGGGGAGCTGTTTTTT. The V gene is TRBV5-1, the J gene TRBJ2-2; D unresolved. This CDR3 contains 17 residues. Trimming stripped 4 bases from V and 7 bases from J, with 23 bases between. Germline CDR1 is SGHRS and CDR2 is YFSETQ. Supplemented by reference TRBV5-1 and TRBJ2-2, the full variable domain reads KAGVTQTPRYLIKTRGQQVTLSCSPISGHRSVSWYQQTPGQGLQFLFEYFSETQRNKGNFPGRFSGRQFSNSRSEMNVSTLELGDSALYLCASSRYVAEIVGGELFFGEGSRLTVL.

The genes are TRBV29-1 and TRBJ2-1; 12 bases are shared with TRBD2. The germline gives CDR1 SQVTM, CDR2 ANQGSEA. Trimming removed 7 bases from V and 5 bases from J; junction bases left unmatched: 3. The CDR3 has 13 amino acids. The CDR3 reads CSARTSGNNEQFF. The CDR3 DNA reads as TGCAGCGCCCGGACTAGCGGGAACAATGAGCAGTTCTTC.

The chain's CDR3 is CASSPTSGRGNEQFF. CDR3 nucleotides: TGTGCCAGCAGTCCGACTAGCGGGAGGGGCAATGAGCAGTTCTTC. The J gene is TRBJ2-1, the V gene TRBV2, with 14 bases that match TRBD2. Per germline, CDR1 SNHLY and CDR2 FYNNEI. This CDR3 has 15 amino acids. V lost 5 bases to trimming and J lost 6 bases; unmatched junction nucleotides: 3.

The chain's CDR3 is CASTIGNRITGELFF. The CDR3 DNA sequence: TGTGCCAGCACCATCGGGAACAGAATCACCGGGGAGCTGTTTTTT. V usage is TRBV19 and J usage is TRBJ2-2; TRBD2 might be the D (5 bases). There are 15 residues in the CDR3. V was cut by 9 bases and J by 4 bases, with 18 bases left in between. CDR1 is LNHDA and CDR2 is SQIVND in the germline V gene (reference sequence).

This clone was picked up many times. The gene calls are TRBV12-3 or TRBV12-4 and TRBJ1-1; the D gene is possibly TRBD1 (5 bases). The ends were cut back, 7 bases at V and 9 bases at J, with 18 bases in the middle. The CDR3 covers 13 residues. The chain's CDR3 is CASTVGRAGKAFF. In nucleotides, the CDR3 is TGTGCCAGCACGGTAGGCAGGGCGGGGAAAGCTTTCTTT.

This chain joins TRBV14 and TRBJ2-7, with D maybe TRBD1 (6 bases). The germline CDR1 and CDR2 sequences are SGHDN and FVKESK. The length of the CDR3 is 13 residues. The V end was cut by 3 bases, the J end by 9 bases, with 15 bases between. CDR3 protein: CASSQDGLTGQYF. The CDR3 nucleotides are TGTGCCAGCAGCCAGGATGGGTTGACAGGGCAGTACTTC. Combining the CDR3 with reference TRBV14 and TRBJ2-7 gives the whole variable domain EAGVTQFPSHSVIEKGQTVTLRCDPISGHDNLYWYRRVMGKEIKFLLHFVKESKQDESGMPNNRFLAERTGGTYSTLKVQPAELEDSGVYFCASSQDGLTGQYFGPGTRLTVT.

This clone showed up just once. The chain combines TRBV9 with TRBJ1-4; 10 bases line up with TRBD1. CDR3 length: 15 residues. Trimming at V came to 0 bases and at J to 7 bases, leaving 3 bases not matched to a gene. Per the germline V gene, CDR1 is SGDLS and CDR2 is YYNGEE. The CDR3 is CASSVGDRGFEKLFF. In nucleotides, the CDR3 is TGTGCCAGCAGCGTAGGGGACAGGGGTTTTGAAAAACTGTTTTTT.

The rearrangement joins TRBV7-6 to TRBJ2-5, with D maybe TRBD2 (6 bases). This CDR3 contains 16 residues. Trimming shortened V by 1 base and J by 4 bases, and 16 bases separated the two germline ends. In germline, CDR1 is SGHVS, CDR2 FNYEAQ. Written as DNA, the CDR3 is TGTGCCAGCAGCTTAGAGGTTTGGCAGGGAGGAGAGACCCAGTACTTC. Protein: CASSLEVWQGGETQYF.

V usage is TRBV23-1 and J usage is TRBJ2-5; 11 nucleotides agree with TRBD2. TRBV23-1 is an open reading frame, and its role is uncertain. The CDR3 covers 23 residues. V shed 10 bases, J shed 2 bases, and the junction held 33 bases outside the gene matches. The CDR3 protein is CANQQSTSIRRTSGREDQETQYF. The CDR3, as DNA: TGCGCCAACCAGCAGTCAACGTCCATTCGTCGGACTAGCGGGCGGGAGGATCAAGAGACCCAGTACTTC.

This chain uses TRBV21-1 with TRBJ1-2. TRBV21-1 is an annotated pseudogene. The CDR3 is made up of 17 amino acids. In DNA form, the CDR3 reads TGTGCCAGCAGCCGACCTATTGGGGGGAGGAGACATTATGGCTACACCTTC. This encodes CASSRPIGGRRHYGYTF.

Written as DNA, the CDR3 is TGTGCCAGCTCACCGGGACTAGCGGGAGCAGATACGCAGTATTTT. This sequence encodes CASSPGLAGADTQYF. The rearrangement joins TRBV18 to TRBJ2-3; 14 bases are a match to TRBD2. With 3 bases clipped from V and 4 bases from J, the junction kept 0 bases outside the gene matches. The germline V gene has CDR1 KGHSH and CDR2 LQKENI. The CDR3 runs to 15 residues. The full variable domain, in which reference TRBV18 and TRBJ2-3 provide the parts outside the CDR3, is NAGVMQNPRHLVRRRGQEARLRCSPMKGHSHVYWYRQLPEEGLKFMVYLQKENIIDESGMPKERFSAEFPKEGPSILRIQQVVRGDSAAYFCASSPGLAGADTQYFGPGTRLTVL.

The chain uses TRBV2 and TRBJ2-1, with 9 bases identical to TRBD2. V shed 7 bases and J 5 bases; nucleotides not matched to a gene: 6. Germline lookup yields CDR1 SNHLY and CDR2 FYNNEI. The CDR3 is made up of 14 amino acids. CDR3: CASTSREGHNEQFF. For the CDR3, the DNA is TGTGCCAGCACCTCGCGGGAGGGCCACAATGAGCAGTTCTTC. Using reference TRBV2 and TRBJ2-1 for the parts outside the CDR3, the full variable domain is EPEVTQTPSHQVTQMGQEVILRCVPISNHLYFYWYRQILGQKVEFLVSFYNNEISEKSEIFDDQFSVERPDGSNFTLKIRSTKLEDSAMYFCASTSREGHNEQFFGPGTRLTVL.

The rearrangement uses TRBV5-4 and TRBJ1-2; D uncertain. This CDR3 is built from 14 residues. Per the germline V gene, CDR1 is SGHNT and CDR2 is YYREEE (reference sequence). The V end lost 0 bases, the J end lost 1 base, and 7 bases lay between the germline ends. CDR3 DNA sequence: TGTGCCAGCAGCTTGGGGTCCTATAACTATGGCTACACCTTC. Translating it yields CASSLGSYNYGYTF.